The 14 T cell receptor beta chains below come from one sample, sequenced in a study of blood T cell repertoires in COVID-19. Method: immunoSEQ multiplex PCR; TCRdb's copy keeps in-frame clones and lacks some. The data contain just over 650,000 clones, 85% to 90% of them singletons. Sequenced input: peripheral blood. Receptors were obtained from a woman younger than 30 with acute or convalescent COVID-19.

This chain connects TRBV10-1 to TRBJ1-2; no reliable D call. Trimming pared 6 bases from V and 2 bases from J, leaving 19 bases between. This CDR3 contains 16 residues. Germline assignment: CDR1 WNHNN and CDR2 SYGVQD (reference sequence). CDR3: CASRTTPATVNYGYTF. The CDR3 nucleotides are TGCGCCAGCAGGACTACCCCGGCGACGGTGAACTATGGCTACACCTTC.

This chain joins TRBV3-1 (or the pseudogene TRBV3-2) and TRBJ1-5; no reliable D call. Trimming shortened V by 0 bases and J by 4 bases, and 13 bases separated the two germline ends. The germline CDR1 and CDR2 sequences are LGHDT and YNNKEL (reference sequence). CDR3 length: 16 amino acids. The CDR3 loop reads CASSQDPNEGNQPQHF. The CDR3 DNA reads as TGTGCCAGCAGCCAAGATCCCAATGAGGGTAATCAGCCCCAGCATTTT.

This clone was seen once. This chain joins TRBV5-1 and TRBJ1-3, with 8 bases identical to TRBD1. The germline CDR1 and CDR2 sequences are SGHRS and YFSETQ. CDR3 length: 16 residues. Trimming at V came to 2 bases and at J to 2 bases, leaving 6 bases not matched to a gene. The CDR3 coding sequence is TGCGCCAGCAGCTTCTTGGACAGGGAGGCTGGAAACACCATATATTTT. This codes for CASSFLDREAGNTIYF.

The J gene is TRBJ1-2, the V gene TRBV2; D is possibly TRBD1 (5 bases). Looked up from germline, CDR1 is SNHLY and CDR2 is FYNNEI. Trimming pared 7 bases from V and 8 bases from J, leaving 20 bases between. This CDR3 region has 14 residues. The CDR3 region is CASTAGRSPGGYTF. For the CDR3, the DNA is TGTGCCAGCACTGCAGGGAGGAGTCCGGGGGGCTACACCTTC. Full variable domain (missing parts from reference TRBV2 and TRBJ1-2): EPEVTQTPSHQVTQMGQEVILRCVPISNHLYFYWYRQILGQKVEFLVSFYNNEISEKSEIFDDQFSVERPDGSNFTLKIRSTKLEDSAMYFCASTAGRSPGGYTFGSGTRLTVV.

The gene calls are TRBV5-8 and TRBJ2-2; 7 positions match TRBD2. Germline V gene data show CDR1 as SGHTS and CDR2 as YDEGEE. The CDR3 has 16 residues. With V trimmed by 5 bases and J by 2 bases, 9 bases remained unmatched. CDR3 region: CASRPGLVLNTGELFF. The CDR3, as DNA: TGTGCCAGCAGACCCGGACTAGTTCTTAACACCGGGGAGCTGTTTTTT.

V gene TRBV10-1 combines with J gene TRBJ2-3; D is perhaps TRBD2 (7 bases). The CDR3 is 12 residues long. CDR1 and CDR2 (germline): WNHNN, SYGVQD (reference sequence). Trimming left V 7 bases short and J 5 bases short, with 10 bases between. CDR3 DNA sequence: TGCGCCAGCAAGGGGGGGGAAGATACGCAGTATTTT. This gives the protein CASKGGEDTQYF.

This rearrangement joins TRBV11-2 to TRBJ2-3; possible D gene TRBD1, 5 bases. With 1 base removed from V and 6 bases from J, the gap between germline ends came to 17 bases. This CDR3 is 16 amino acids long. Germline CDR1 reads SGHAT; CDR2 reads FQNNGV. CDR3 in amino acids: CASSLGQLGVSDTQYF. The CDR3 coding sequence is TGTGCCAGCAGCTTAGGACAGTTAGGGGTCTCCGATACGCAGTATTTT.

The chain links TRBV5-6 to TRBJ1-2; 7 bases agree with TRBD1. The CDR3 is made up of 17 amino acids. Trimming cost V 0 bases and J 7 bases; bases outside gene matches: 15. Germline V gene sequence: CDR1 SGHDT, CDR2 YYEEEE. This CDR3 is CASSLGQGFSDRGGYTF. The CDR3 nucleotides are TGTGCCAGCAGCTTGGGACAGGGTTTTTCAGATCGAGGTGGCTACACCTTC.

CDR3 sequence: CASSIGEGAYGYTF. Here the CDR3 DNA reads TGTGCCAGCAGCATAGGGGAGGGCGCTTATGGCTACACCTTC. The chain has TRBV21-1 and TRBJ1-2. TRBV21-1 is a recognized pseudogene. The CDR3 has 14 amino acids.

This clone was counted a few times. V usage is TRBV11-2 and J usage is TRBJ1-4; D might be TRBD1 (5 bases). Per germline, CDR1 SGHAT and CDR2 FQNNGV. V was cut by 3 bases and J by 3 bases, with 11 bases left in between. The CDR3 runs to 15 residues. The CDR3 here is CASSFRAGPNEKLFF. CDR3 nucleotides: TGTGCCAGCAGCTTTAGGGCAGGGCCTAATGAAAAACTGTTTTTT.

Only one count was recorded for this clone. The CDR3 DNA is TGTGCCAGCAGTGAGACTAGCGGGGGGACCCTTGCGGATACGCAGTATTTT. It encodes CASSETSGGTLADTQYF. The chain joins TRBV6-1 to TRBJ2-3, with 13 bases identical to TRBD2. The CDR3 has 17 residues. With V trimmed by 3 bases and J by 6 bases, 9 bases remained unmatched. CDR1 is MNHNS and CDR2 is SASEGT in the germline V gene.

CDR3 in amino acids: CASSLDRTGIAEAFF. The CDR3 DNA sequence: TGTGCCAGCAGCTTAGATAGGACAGGGATAGCTGAAGCTTTCTTT. The gene calls are TRBV7-2 and TRBJ1-1; 8 bases are shared with TRBD1. This CDR3 contains 15 residues. Germline trimming cut 1 base from V and 6 bases from J; bases unmatched to any gene: 7. Germline V gene data show CDR1 as SGHTA and CDR2 as FQGNSA.

This chain joins TRBV19 and TRBJ2-7, with a weak D call TRBD2 (5 bases). The CDR3 runs 13 residues. Germline V lookup: CDR1 LNHDA, CDR2 SQIVND (reference sequence). Trimming pared 2 bases from V and 9 bases from J, leaving 14 bases between. The CDR3 is CASSIRTGLAQYF. CDR3 DNA sequence: TGTGCCAGTAGTATAAGAACCGGCCTAGCGCAGTACTTC.

This chain links TRBV2 with TRBJ2-1; 7 bases agree with TRBD1. V was pared by 8 bases and J by 6 bases, with 10 bases of the junction left unmatched. This CDR3 has 14 residues. From germline, CDR1 is SNHLY and CDR2 FYNNEI. The CDR3: CASRWDSEGNEQFF. CDR3 nucleotides: TGTGCCAGCCGGTGGGACAGCGAGGGCAATGAGCAGTTCTTC.